These 10 T cell receptor beta chains were sequenced from one sample in a study of T cells after yellow fever vaccination. MiXCR was run by TCRdb on the 5' RACE reads, yielding one entry per CDR3 protein. In the table there are around 500,000 distinct CDR3 sequences, around a fifth of which are singletons. The specimen comprised PBMCs, sampled roughly 23 days after the first yellow fever vaccination. The receptors shown here come from a man aged 18 to 30 who received the YFV17D yellow fever vaccine.

The rearrangement joins TRBV4-1 to TRBJ1-6, with D unclear. CDR1 MGHRA and CDR2 YSYEKL come from the germline V gene. The CDR3 extends over 14 amino acids. Trimming left V 4 bases short and J 5 bases short, with 9 bases between. The CDR3: CASSPSGHNSPLHF. The CDR3, as DNA: TGCGCCAGCAGCCCCTCAGGACATAATTCACCCCTCCACTTT.

This clonotype was seen a few times. The CDR3 loop reads CASSSRGTGGNEQFF. In DNA, the CDR3 is TGTGCCAGCAGTTCACGTGGGACAGGGGGAAATGAGCAGTTCTTC. The chain couples TRBV6-2 or TRBV6-3 to TRBJ2-1, with 11 bases aligning to TRBD1. CDR3 size: 15 residues. V lost 4 bases to trimming and J lost 7 bases; unmatched junction nucleotides: 6. The germline V gene has CDR1 MNHEY and CDR2 SVGEGT.

DNA of the CDR3: TGTGCCAGCAGCGCCTCTATATACGAGCAGTACGTC. This encodes CASSASIYEQYV. The chain joins TRBV7-3 to TRBJ2-7, with D hard to call. Trimming left V 5 bases short and J 4 bases short, with 9 bases between. From germline, CDR1 is SGHTA and CDR2 FQGTGA. CDR3 length: 12 residues.

This clonotype was counted only a few times. The chain recombines TRBV7-9 with TRBJ2-3; D might be TRBD2 (5 bases). The germline CDR1 and CDR2 sequences are SEHNR and FQNEAQ (reference sequence). The V and J ends lost 5 bases and 1 base respectively, with 13 bases between them. The CDR3 totals 15 residues. CDR3 loop: CASSPVRGGTDTQYF. DNA of the CDR3: TGTGCCAGCAGCCCTGTTCGGGGTGGCACAGATACGCAGTATTTT.

This chain links TRBV7-9 with TRBJ1-5; D call uncertain. Germline-derived CDR1 and CDR2 are SEHNR and FQNEAQ (reference sequence). This CDR3 comprises 13 residues. Trimming pared 5 bases from V and 4 bases from J, leaving 9 bases between. CDR3 DNA sequence: TGTGCCAGCAGCACCCATGGGAATCAGCCCCAGCATTTT. Translated: CASSTHGNQPQHF.

The chain carries TRBV20-1 and TRBJ1-1; unclear D gene. The germline gives CDR1 DFQATT, CDR2 SNEGSKA (reference sequence). The ends were cut back, 1 base at V and 4 bases at J, with 16 bases in the middle. The length of the CDR3 is 15 residues. The CDR3 protein is CSARALQLRRTEAFF. CDR3 DNA: TGCAGTGCTAGAGCCCTGCAGTTGCGGCGCACTGAAGCTTTCTTT.

The chain employs TRBV7-9 and TRBJ1-6; D is unclear. Trimming removed 1 base at V and 6 bases at J, with 7 bases between. From germline, CDR1 is SEHNR and CDR2 FQNEAQ (reference sequence). The CDR3 contains 14 residues. The CDR3 DNA is TGTGCCAGCAGCTTAGGGCACCTTAATTCACCCCTCCACTTT. This sequence encodes CASSLGHLNSPLHF.

In this sample, this clonotype turned up a few times. This chain uses TRBV2 with TRBJ2-5, with TRBD2 identical over 12 bases. The germline V gene encodes CDR1 SNHLY and CDR2 FYNNEI. The CDR3 length is 15 residues. After removal of 8 bases from V and 3 bases from J, the junction contained 7 bases not matched to a gene. CDR3 sequence (DNA): TGTGCCAGCGGAGGACTAGCGGGACCCGAAGAGACCCAGTACTTC. Translation gives CASGGLAGPEETQYF.

This clonotype was detected only a few times. The chain couples TRBV2 to TRBJ2-1; possibly TRBD1 for D (5 bases). V dropped 4 bases and J dropped 7 bases, with 20 bases sitting between them. This CDR3 spans 16 amino acids. The germline gives CDR1 SNHLY, CDR2 FYNNEI. CDR3 region: CASSASRRVVINEQFF. The CDR3, as DNA: TGTGCCAGCAGTGCTTCCCGCAGGGTGGTTATAAATGAGCAGTTCTTC.

The count of this clonotype is one. The chain carries TRBV9 and TRBJ2-3; the D is unclear. Trimming removed 0 bases from V and 2 bases from J, with 10 bases in between. Per the germline V gene, CDR1 is SGDLS and CDR2 is YYNGEE. The CDR3 consists of 15 residues. CDR3 sequence reads: CASSVDAADTDTQYF. DNA for the CDR3: TGTGCCAGCAGCGTAGATGCCGCCGACACAGATACGCAGTATTTT.